The source of this TCR beta chain is a study of cytomegalovirus exposure and HLA in healthy donors. Study-wide background: T cells numbering about 180 million yielded roughly 120 million unique TCR beta sequences in an earlier analysis. Points from the study as a whole: Reported findings show TCR beta sequences accurately forecast HLA-A and HLA-B alleles in most subjects.

Germline V lookup: CDR1 MRHNA, CDR2 SNTAGT. The germline V and J ends were trimmed by 4 bases and 4 bases, with 9 bases remaining between them. The CDR3 sequence is 13 residues long. 13 Jbeta primers and 60 Vbeta primers were used for the PCR. Produced via immunoSEQ multiplex PCR; TCRdb's table is partial and in-frame only. The table has fewer than 200,000 clones, 72% seen once. Points on this clone: Its antigen is not identified.

Input material: PBMCs. The clonotype comes from a human donor in good health. The chain uses TRBV6-4 and TRBJ2-3, with TRBD1 as a possible D gene (5 bases). The CDR3 loop reads CASSVQGSDTQYF. The CDR3 DNA reads TGTGCCAGCAGTGTGCAGGGTTCAGATACGCAGTATTTT.